One sample yielded the 26 T cell receptor beta chains listed below, sequenced in a study of blood T cells in healthy people across ages. PCR was performed a second time for roughly 7 to 12 cycles using a sample-barcoded 5' primer and a J-beta primer mix. In TCRdb, the 5' RACE reads were re-called with MiXCR into one record per CDR3 protein. This table holds around 990,000 distinct CDR3 sequences, less than 25% found once. The same sample was also studied in work on T cells of mothers and their children.

The sequenced material came from blood. Receptors originate from a girl aged 2-9 years in good health.

This clonotype was seen ten or more times. The chain recombines TRBV7-2 with TRBJ1-4; 7 nucleotides align to TRBD1. V lost 3 bases and J lost 4; bases outside the gene matches: 5. This CDR3 comprises 15 residues. Germline loops: CDR1 SGHTA, CDR2 FQGNSA. The CDR3 region has the DNA TGTGCCAGCAGCTTTATCGCAGGGGGTAATGAAAAACTGTTTTTT. Protein sequence: CASSFIAGGNEKLFF.

V usage is TRBV29-1 and J usage is TRBJ2-7; D is undetermined. This CDR3 has 12 residues. The germline V and J ends were trimmed by 6 bases and 3 bases, with 12 bases remaining between them. Germline loops: CDR1 SQVTM, CDR2 ANQGSEA. This CDR3 is CSVRGSHYEQYF. The CDR3 DNA sequence: TGCAGCGTCCGCGGCAGCCACTACGAGCAGTACTTC.

The chain joins TRBV7-9 to TRBJ1-1, with a tentative D call TRBD1 (6 bases). The CDR3 has 12 residues. Between the trimmed V and J ends, which lost 5 bases and 7 bases, there was a span of 11 bases. Germline CDR1 is SEHNR and CDR2 is FQNEAQ (reference sequence). CDR3 DNA: TGTGCCAGCAGCCCCGGACAGATTGAAGCTTTCTTT. It codes for CASSPGQIEAFF.

As regards this clonotype: An end of the junction differs from the germline gene, which may be a read error. This rearrangement joins TRBV29-1 to TRBJ1-4; TRBD1 aligns across 8 bases. The CDR3 consists of 14 residues. Germline V gene sequence: CDR1 SQVTM, CDR2 ANQGSEA. The CDR3 protein is CSVASRTGNEKLFF. The DNA of the CDR3 is TGTAGCGTTGCCAGTAGGACAGGGAATGAAAAACTGTTTTTT.

Regarding this clonotype: One junction end does not reproduce the germline sequence, and a read error may be involved. The chain joins TRBV20-1 to TRBJ2-7, with D uncertain. Germline V CDR1 and CDR2: DFQATT, SNEGSKA (reference sequence). The CDR3 is 13 amino acids. This chain's CDR3 is CSARGLGTYEQYF. Here the CDR3 DNA reads TGCAGTGCTAGAGGTCTAGGAACCTATGAGCAGTACTTC.

Remarks on this clonotype: Since the CDR3 does not end with the conserved phenylalanine or tryptophan, this likely comes from a read error. Because the CDR3's place on the DNA is in doubt, the DNA is left out and the CDR3 is given as listed by TCRdb. The gene calls are TRBV12-3 or TRBV12-4 and TRBJ2-3; TRBD1, as called in the table, went unchecked against the DNA. The CDR3 length equals 12 residues, ends included. CDR3 residues: CASIGATDTQYS.

This clonotype was picked up many times. The chain is built from TRBV11-2 and TRBJ2-5; D unresolved. The V gene lost 4 bases and the J gene lost 5 bases, with 20 bases spanning the gap. Germline V gives CDR1 SGHAT, CDR2 FQNNGV. The length of the CDR3 is 16 residues. CDR3: CASSSDRSYPRETQYF. The CDR3 nucleotides are TGTGCCAGCAGCTCCGATCGGTCCTACCCGAGGGAGACCCAGTACTTC.

The sample holds many counts of this clonotype. At one of its ends the junction is not consistent with the germline gene, which may arise from a read error. V usage is TRBV11-2 and J usage is TRBJ2-1; perhaps D is TRBD1 or TRBD2 (5 bases each). The CDR3 runs to 13 residues. Germline assignment: CDR1 SGHAT and CDR2 FQNNGV. The CDR3 sequence is CASSLGTGNEQFF. The CDR3 nucleotides are TGCGCCAGCAGCCTAGGGACGGGCAATGAGCAGTTCTTC. The complete variable domain, with remaining parts taken from reference TRBV11-2 and TRBJ2-1, reads EAGVAQSPRYKIIEKRQSVAFWCNPISGHATLYWYQQILGQGPKLLIQFQNNGVVDDSQLPKDRFSAERLKGVDSTLKIQPAKLEDSAVYLCASSLGTGNEQFFGPGTRLTVL.

This clonotype was found once. The junction shows a germline mismatch at one end, possibly a read error. The chain combines TRBV7-3 with TRBJ1-1; D unresolved. The CDR3 runs 13 residues. CDR1 and CDR2 (germline): SGHTA, FQGTGA. The CDR3 bases are TGTGCCGGCAGCTCAGACCCGAACACTGAAGCTTTCTTT. It is translated as CAGSSDPNTEAFF.

The chain employs TRBV6-5 and TRBJ1-2, with D tentatively TRBD1 (6 bases). With 2 bases removed from V and 4 bases from J, the gap between germline ends came to 17 bases. The CDR3 covers 16 residues. Per germline, CDR1 MNHEY and CDR2 SVGAGI. As DNA, the CDR3 is TGTGCCAGCAGTTACGGGCCTAAACAGGGAATCTATGGCTACACCTTC. Translating gives CASSYGPKQGIYGYTF.

This clonotype was detected ten times or more. The V call is TRBV18, the J call TRBJ2-5; D gene unclear. CDR1 is KGHSH and CDR2 is LQKENI in the germline V gene. The CDR3 has 12 residues. V was clipped by 6 bases and J by 5 bases, with 10 bases between them. CDR3 nucleotides: TGTGCCAGCTCTTCCCTTTCGGAGACCCAGTACTTC. It yields the protein CASSSLSETQYF.

This clonotype was found a few times. The genes are TRBV29-1 and TRBJ2-7, with 12 bases lining up with TRBD2. V shed 5 bases and J 7 bases; nucleotides not matched to a gene: 15. The CDR3 extends over 16 amino acids. Germline V lookup: CDR1 SQVTM, CDR2 ANQGSEA. The CDR3 sequence is CSVRDSDTGTSGEQYF. CDR3 nucleotides: TGCAGCGTTAGGGACAGCGATACCGGGACTAGCGGGGAGCAGTACTTC.

The rearrangement joins TRBV2 to TRBJ2-1; the match to TRBD1 covers 10 bases. From germline, CDR1 is SNHLY and CDR2 FYNNEI. The CDR3 has 15 residues. The V gene end was trimmed by 4 bases and the J gene end by 7 bases; junction bases not matched to a gene: 7. DNA of the CDR3: TGTGCCAGCAGTGTCCGGGACAGGGGTGCGAATGAGCAGTTCTTC. Amino acid sequence: CASSVRDRGANEQFF.

This sequence joins TRBV14 and TRBJ2-5; D perhaps matches TRBD1 (6 bases). The J call may be wrong; the DNA end is better matched by TRBJ2-1. CDR1 is SGHDN and CDR2 is FVKESK in the germline V gene. The CDR3 is 14 residues long. The CDR3 DNA reads as TGTGCCAGCAGCCAAGATCAAAAGGGGGATGAGCAGTTCTTC. It translates to CASSQDQKGDEQFF.

This clonotype came up once. The chain is built from TRBV10-3 and TRBJ2-5; D perhaps matches TRBD1 (5 bases). The DNA end lines up better with TRBJ2-1; the J call may be wrong. Germline CDR1 and CDR2: ENHRY and SYGVKD. The CDR3 has 11 amino acids. The CDR3 DNA follows: TGTGCCATCAGTGGACAGAATGAGCAGTTCTTC. Residues: CAISGQNEQFF.

In its sample, this clonotype was seen a few times. The chain couples TRBV28 to TRBJ1-6, with D unclear. This CDR3 comprises 16 residues. Germline V lookup: CDR1 MDHEN, CDR2 SYDVKM. Trimming removed 9 bases at V and 0 bases at J, with 15 bases between. In DNA, the CDR3 is TGTGCCAGTAGACCCGCACAAACCTCCTATAATTCACCCCTCCACTTT. As protein: CASRPAQTSYNSPLHF.

In its sample, this clonotype was seen a few times. The chain has TRBV15 and TRBJ2-5, with 8 bases that match TRBD1. Judging by the DNA end, TRBJ2-1 fits better; the J call may be wrong. The CDR3 spans 15 residues. Germline V gene data show CDR1 as LNHNV and CDR2 as YYDKDF (reference sequence). The CDR3 protein is CATSRVPGGGNEQFF. The CDR3, as DNA: TGTGCCACCAGCAGAGTGCCAGGGGGCGGGAATGAGCAGTTCTTC.

This clonotype was counted a single time. The chain uses TRBV6-1 and TRBJ2-5, with D possibly matching TRBD2 (7 bases). Matching the DNA end better, TRBJ2-1 makes the J call doubtful. This CDR3 is 16 amino acids long. From germline, CDR1 is MNHNS and CDR2 SASEGT. The CDR3 DNA reads as TGTGCCAGCAGGGCCGGGTCGGGGGGCGCATGGAATGAGCAGTTCTTC. Translation gives CASRAGSGGAWNEQFF.

This chain uses TRBV28 with TRBJ1-2; the D is unclear. Germline V CDR1 and CDR2: MDHEN, SYDVKM. This CDR3 is built from 13 residues. The germline V and J ends were trimmed by 6 bases and 3 bases, with 11 bases remaining between them. The CDR3 sequence: CASSLDTYYGYTF. In nucleotides, the CDR3 is TGTGCCAGCAGCCTAGACACTTACTATGGCTACACCTTC.

This chain links TRBV7-2 with TRBJ2-1; TRBD2 aligns across 8 bases. This CDR3 spans 15 amino acids. From germline, CDR1 is SGHTA and CDR2 FQGNSA. Trimming removed 5 bases from V and 1 base from J; junction bases left unmatched: 4. CDR3 loop: CASSILAVSYNEQFF. The CDR3 DNA follows: TGTGCCAGCAGCATACTAGCGGTATCCTACAATGAGCAGTTCTTC.

This chain uses TRBV28 with TRBJ2-2; no firm D call. Germline V gene data show CDR1 as MDHEN and CDR2 as SYDVKM. V lost 5 bases and J 5 bases, leaving 3 bases between the germline ends. The CDR3 loop spans 11 amino acids. CDR3 nucleotides: TGTGCCAGCAGTATGACCGGGGAGCTGTTTTTT. It yields the protein CASSMTGELFF.

The J gene is TRBJ2-1, the V gene TRBV4-1; D is tentatively TRBD1 or TRBD2 (6 bases each). V was cut by 6 bases and J by 5 bases, with 14 bases left in between. There are 14 residues in the CDR3. The germline gives CDR1 MGHRA, CDR2 YSYEKL. As DNA, the CDR3 is TGCGCCAGCAGTCGAGGGGGGCACGACAATGAGCAGTTCTTC. It encodes CASSRGGHDNEQFF.

The J gene is TRBJ1-1, the V gene TRBV6-4; possibly TRBD1 for D (6 bases). The CDR3 is 15 amino acids. Germline CDR1 MRHNA, CDR2 SNTAGT. Trimming stripped 5 bases from V and 5 bases from J, with 18 bases between. The CDR3 protein is CASSPGPQGGTEAFF. In DNA, the CDR3 is TGTGCCAGCAGTCCTGGACCACAGGGCGGGACTGAAGCTTTCTTT.

Concerning this clonotype itself: Given the absence of the conserved phenylalanine or tryptophan at the CDR3 end, a read error is likely. This chain connects TRBV3-1 to TRBJ2-7; TRBD1 matches 7 bases. This CDR3 is built from 14 residues. Germline V gives CDR1 LGHDT, CDR2 YNNKEL (reference sequence). With 4 bases clipped from V and 0 bases from J, the junction kept 3 bases outside the gene matches. In DNA form, the CDR3 reads TGTGCCAGCAGCCCCTCAGGGGGCTCCTACGAGCAGTACTCC. As protein: CASSPSGGSYEQYS.

This clonotype was found many times. The rearrangement uses TRBV29-1 and TRBJ2-5; TRBD2 aligns across 8 bases. The CDR3 spans 12 residues. Germline V CDR1 and CDR2: SQVTM, ANQGSEA. With V trimmed by 6 bases and J by 2 bases, 2 bases remained unmatched. The CDR3 DNA reads as TGCAGCGTCACTAGCGGACAAGAGACCCAGTACTTC. Its translation: CSVTSGQETQYF.

This chain joins TRBV5-6 and TRBJ1-4; D not certain. V lost 0 bases and J 9 bases, leaving 6 bases between the germline ends. The germline V gene encodes CDR1 SGHDT and CDR2 YYEEEE. This CDR3 has 12 residues. CDR3 in amino acids: CASSLGTQKLFF. CDR3 bases: TGTGCCAGCAGCTTGGGAACCCAAAAACTGTTTTTT.